This T cell receptor beta chain was recorded in a study of T cell repertoires in cytomegalovirus infection. Study details: Shared public TCR beta signatures pointed to both CMV infection and a matching HLA type. General study findings and limits: The study identified carriers of CMV plus the relevant HLA from cumulative public TCR beta family frequency. HLA-C-restricted CMV clonotypes gave the most frequent clonotype in two of eight donors.

TCRdb analysed the reads with MiXCR anew, one entry per CDR3 protein. Counted here are about 400,000 distinct CDR3 sequences, roughly 34% occurring once; the ten biggest clones make up roughly 14%. This clonotype was seen a few times. Antigen: not known. The CDR3 is 14 amino acids. CDR1 and CDR2 from the germline V gene are MNHEY and SMNVEV (reference sequence). V gave up 2 bases and J gave up 5 bases, with 11 bases separating them. Sequencing used cultured PBMCs, obtained from culture after CMV antigen stimulation. The V call is TRBV27, the J call TRBJ2-3; D remains unclear. The TCR sequence derives from a human donor in good health (CMV status not recorded). Some clones in this sample may be carry-over from other donors' samples. CDR3 region: CASSLRAWRDTQYF. CDR3 DNA: TGTGCCAGCAGTTTAAGGGCGTGGCGAGATACGCAGTATTTT.